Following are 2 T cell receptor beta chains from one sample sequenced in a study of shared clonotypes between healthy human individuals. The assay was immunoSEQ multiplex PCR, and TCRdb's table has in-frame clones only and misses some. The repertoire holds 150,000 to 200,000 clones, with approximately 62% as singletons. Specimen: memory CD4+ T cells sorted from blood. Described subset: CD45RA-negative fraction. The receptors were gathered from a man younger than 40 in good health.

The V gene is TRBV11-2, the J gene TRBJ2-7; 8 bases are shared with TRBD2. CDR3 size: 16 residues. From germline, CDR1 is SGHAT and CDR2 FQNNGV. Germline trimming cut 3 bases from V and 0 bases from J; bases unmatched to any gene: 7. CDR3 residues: CASSFGGAVLSYEQYF. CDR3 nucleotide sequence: TGTGCCAGCAGCTTCGGGGGGGCCGTACTCTCCTACGAGCAGTACTTC.

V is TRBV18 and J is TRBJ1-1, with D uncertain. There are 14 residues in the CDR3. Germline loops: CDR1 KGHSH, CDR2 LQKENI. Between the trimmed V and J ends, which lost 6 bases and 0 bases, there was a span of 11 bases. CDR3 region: CASSYGRMNTEAFF. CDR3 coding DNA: TGTGCCAGCTCGTACGGTCGCATGAACACTGAAGCTTTCTTT.